These 5 T cell receptor beta chains were sequenced from one sample in a study of cytomegalovirus exposure and HLA in healthy donors. PCR primers comprised 60 Vbeta and 13 Jbeta primers. The protocol was immunoSEQ multiplex PCR, while the TCRdb copy is restricted to in-frame clones and leaves out a portion. The sample lists 95,000 to 150,000 clones, roughly four fifths occurring once. Material: PBMCs. These receptor sequences come from a man in his forties in good health and CMV-seronegative.

The J gene is TRBJ2-1, the V gene TRBV19, with 8 positions matching TRBD1. The CDR3 spans 14 residues. Trimming took 6 bases from V and 0 from J; bases not matched to a gene: 1. From germline, CDR1 is LNHDA and CDR2 SQIVND (reference sequence). This chain's CDR3 is CASSGQGSYNEQFF. Here the CDR3 DNA reads TGTGCCAGTAGCGGACAGGGCTCCTACAATGAGCAGTTCTTC. The full variable domain, in which reference TRBV19 and TRBJ2-1 provide the parts outside the CDR3, is DGGITQSPKYLFRKEGQNVTLSCEQNLNHDAMYWYRQDPGQGLRLIYYSQIVNDFQKGDIAEGYSVSREKKESFPLTVTSAQKNPTAFYLCASSGQGSYNEQFFGPGTRLTVL.

With respect to this clone: The germline gene is not matched at one end of the junction; a read error may be the cause. In DNA, the CDR3 is TGTGCCAGCAGTGAAGGGGGACTAGCCGCCAAAAACAGTCAGTACTTC. Protein product: CASSEGGLAAKNSQYF. The chain couples TRBV6-1 to TRBJ2-4; 9 positions agree with TRBD2. CDR3 length: 16 residues. Germline V lookup: CDR1 MNHNS, CDR2 SASEGT.

The genes are TRBV7-9 and TRBJ1-4; TRBD1 agrees at 9 bases. V shed 1 base, J shed 8 bases, and the junction held 11 bases outside the gene matches. The CDR3 runs 17 residues. The germline gives CDR1 SEHNR, CDR2 FQNEAQ (reference sequence). CDR3 sequence (DNA): TGTGCCAGCAGCTTAGATCGACAGGGGGTTATACCCGAAAAACTGTTTTTT. It is translated as CASSLDRQGVIPEKLFF.

The chain recombines TRBV19 with TRBJ2-7; possibly TRBD2 for D (5 bases). Trimming pared 8 bases from V and 3 bases from J, leaving 14 bases between. CDR1 LNHDA and CDR2 SQIVND come from the germline V gene (reference sequence). The CDR3 loop spans 13 amino acids. The CDR3 here is CASGRGYDYEQYF. CDR3 in DNA: TGTGCCAGTGGGAGAGGGTATGACTACGAGCAGTACTTC.

Turning to this clone: Other DNA sequences in this sample translate to the same CDR3. This rearrangement joins TRBV19 to TRBJ1-4, with D uncertain. CDR1 is LNHDA and CDR2 is SQIVND in the germline V gene (reference sequence). V was clipped by 5 bases and J by 8 bases, with 6 bases between them. The CDR3 has 11 residues. The CDR3: CASSSGEKLFF. The CDR3 DNA follows: TGTGCCAGTAGTTCGGGGGAAAAACTGTTTTTT.